What follows are 4 T cell receptor beta chains derived from one specimen sequenced in a study of post-analysis software for immune sequencing data. Study-level points and caveats: In patients, TRBV5-6, TRBV5-1 and TRBV20-1 belonged to five or six TRBV segments found more frequently than in controls.

Unique molecular identifiers had been added to the TCR beta cDNA libraries. MiXCR, run by TCRdb on the PCR reads, gives a single entry per CDR3 protein. The table records hundreds of thousands of distinct CDR3 sequences, under 70% of them present only once. Their specific antigens are unknown. Material for sequencing was blood. These receptors all come from a girl aged 5 to 17 with multiple sclerosis.

The gene calls are TRBV20-1 and TRBJ2-4, with 7 bases identical to TRBD2. The germline gives CDR1 DFQATT, CDR2 SNEGSKA (reference sequence). The CDR3 extends over 14 amino acids. Trimming at V came to 4 bases and at J to 2 bases, leaving 5 bases not matched to a gene. The CDR3 loop reads CSATGGISKNIQYF. As DNA, the CDR3 is TGCAGTGCTACGGGGGGAATATCCAAAAACATTCAGTACTTC.

The V gene is TRBV6-1, the J gene TRBJ2-5, with D hard to call. Trimming shortened V by 6 bases and J by 11 bases, and 22 bases separated the two germline ends. The CDR3 is made up of 14 amino acids. Germline-derived CDR1 and CDR2 are MNHNS and SASEGT. In nucleotides, the CDR3 is TGTGCCAGCAGGGAAATGCAACAGAGATCTGCGCAGTACTTC. Encoded protein: CASREMQQRSAQYF.

This clonotype was seen a handful of times. This rearrangement joins TRBV5-1 to TRBJ2-4; possibly TRBD2 for D (6 bases). The J call is uncertain, as TRBJ2-7 better fits the DNA end. CDR3 length: 17 amino acids. The germline gives CDR1 SGHRS, CDR2 YFSETQ. CDR3 loop: CASSPYSGHSFLSEQYF. The CDR3 DNA follows: TGCGCCAGCAGCCCCTATAGCGGACACTCCTTCCTCAGCGAGCAGTACTTC.

The chain employs TRBV3-1 and TRBJ2-1; tentatively, D is TRBD2 (7 bases). The CDR3 sequence is 17 residues long. V lost 1 base to trimming and J lost 5 bases, with 18 bases between them. CDR1 and CDR2 (germline): LGHDT, YNNKEL (reference sequence). CDR3 sequence: CASSQVLGGGPHNEQFF. The CDR3 region has the DNA TGTGCCAGCAGCCAAGTACTGGGAGGGGGACCTCACAATGAGCAGTTCTTC.